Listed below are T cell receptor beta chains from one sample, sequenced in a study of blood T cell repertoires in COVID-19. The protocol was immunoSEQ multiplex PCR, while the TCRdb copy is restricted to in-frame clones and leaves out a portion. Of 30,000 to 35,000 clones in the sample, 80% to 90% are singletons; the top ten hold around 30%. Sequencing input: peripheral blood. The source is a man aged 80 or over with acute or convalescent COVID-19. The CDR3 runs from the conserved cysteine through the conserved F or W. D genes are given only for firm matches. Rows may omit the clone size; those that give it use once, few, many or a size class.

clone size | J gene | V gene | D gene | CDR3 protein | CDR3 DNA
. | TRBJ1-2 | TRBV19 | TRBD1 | CASSGHRDRAFYGYTF | TGTGCCAGTAGTGGCCACCGGGACAGGGCATTCTATGGCTACACCTTC
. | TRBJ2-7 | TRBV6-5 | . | CASRHTTGQYF | TGTGCCAGCAGGCACACAACGGGGCAGTACTTC
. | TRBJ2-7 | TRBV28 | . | CASSSGADYEQYF | TGTGCCAGCAGCTCAGGGGCGGACTACGAGCAGTACTTC
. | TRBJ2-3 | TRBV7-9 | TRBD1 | CASSLNLRDRGLDTQYF | TGTGCCAGCAGCTTAAACCTCAGGGACAGGGGGCTTGATACGCAGTATTTT
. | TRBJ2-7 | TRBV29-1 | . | CSVEDLQGGSGQYF | TGCAGCGTTGAAGATCTTCAGGGAGGCAGTGGGCAGTACTTC
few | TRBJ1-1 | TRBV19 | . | CASGGAAEAFF | TGTGCCAGTGGAGGGGCTGCTGAAGCTTTCTTT
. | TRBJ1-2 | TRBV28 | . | CASSRQYGYTF | TGTGCCAGCAGTAGACAGTATGGCTACACCTTC
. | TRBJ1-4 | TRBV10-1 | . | CASSESQANEKLFF | TGCGCCAGCAGTGAGAGCCAGGCTAATGAAAAACTGTTTTTT
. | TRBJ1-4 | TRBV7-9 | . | CASSFPGGTNEKLFF | TGTGCCAGCAGCTTTCCCGGAGGAACTAATGAAAAACTGTTTTTT
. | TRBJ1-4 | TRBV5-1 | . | CASSWQTNEKLFF | TGCGCCAGCAGTTGGCAGACAAATGAAAAACTGTTTTTT
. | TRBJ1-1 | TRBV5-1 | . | CASSPSGNTEAFF | TGCGCCAGCAGCCCCTCAGGGAACACTGAAGCTTTCTTT
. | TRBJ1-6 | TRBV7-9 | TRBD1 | CASSPGQGPYNSPLHF | TGTGCCAGCAGCCCGGGACAGGGCCCCTATAATTCACCCCTCCACTTT
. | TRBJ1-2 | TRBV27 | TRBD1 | CASSFRQGEGYTF | TGTGCCAGCAGTTTCCGACAGGGAGAAGGCTACACCTTC
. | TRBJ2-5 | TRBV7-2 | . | CASSGQSEETQYF | TGTGCCAGCAGCGGACAGAGCGAAGAGACCCAGTACTTC
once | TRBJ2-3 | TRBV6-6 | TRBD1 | CASTPTGGSSTDTQYF | TGTGCCAGCACCCCTACAGGGGGGAGTAGCACAGATACGCAGTATTTT
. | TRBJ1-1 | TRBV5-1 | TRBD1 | CASSPGQGIEAFF | TGCGCCAGCAGCCCGGGACAGGGGATTGAAGCTTTCTTT
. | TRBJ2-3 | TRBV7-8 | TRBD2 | CASSAGLAATDTQYF | TGTGCCAGCAGCGCGGGACTAGCGGCCACAGATACGCAGTATTTT
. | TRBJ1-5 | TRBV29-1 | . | CSVQFHSNQPQHF | TGCAGCGTTCAATTCCATAGCAATCAGCCCCAGCATTTT
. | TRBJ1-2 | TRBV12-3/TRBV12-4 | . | CASSLGYTYGYTF | TGTGCCAGCAGTTTAGGCTATACCTATGGCTACACCTTC
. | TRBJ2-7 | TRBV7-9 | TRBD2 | CASTGTGEGLTSYEQYF | TGTGCCAGCACGGGGACCGGGGAGGGGTTGACGTCCTACGAGCAGTACTTC
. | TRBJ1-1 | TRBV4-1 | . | CASSQDRGREGGMNTEAFF | TGCGCCAGCAGCCAAGATCGGGGCAGGGAAGGAGGGATGAACACTGAAGCTTTCTTT
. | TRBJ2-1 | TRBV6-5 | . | CASSSGEQFF | TGTGCCAGCAGTAGCGGGGAGCAGTTCTTC